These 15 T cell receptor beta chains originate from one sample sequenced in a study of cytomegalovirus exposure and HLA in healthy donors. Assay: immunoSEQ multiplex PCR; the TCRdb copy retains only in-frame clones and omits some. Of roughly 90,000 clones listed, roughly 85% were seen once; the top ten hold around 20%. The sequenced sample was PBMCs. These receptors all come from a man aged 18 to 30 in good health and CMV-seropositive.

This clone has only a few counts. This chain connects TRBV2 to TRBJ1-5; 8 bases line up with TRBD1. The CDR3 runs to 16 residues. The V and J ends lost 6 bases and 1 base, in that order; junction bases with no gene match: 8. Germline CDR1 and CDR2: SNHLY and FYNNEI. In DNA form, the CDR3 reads TGTGCCAGCAGGGGGACAGGACGTACGAGCAATCAGCCCCAGCATTTT. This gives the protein CASRGTGRTSNQPQHF.

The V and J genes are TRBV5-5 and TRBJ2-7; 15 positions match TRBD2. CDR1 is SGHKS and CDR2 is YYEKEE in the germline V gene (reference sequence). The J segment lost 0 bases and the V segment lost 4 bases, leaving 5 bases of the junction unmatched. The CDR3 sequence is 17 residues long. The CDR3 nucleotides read TGTGCCAGCAGCGGGGGACTAGCGGGAGGACACTCCTACGAGCAGTACTTC. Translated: CASSGGLAGGHSYEQYF.

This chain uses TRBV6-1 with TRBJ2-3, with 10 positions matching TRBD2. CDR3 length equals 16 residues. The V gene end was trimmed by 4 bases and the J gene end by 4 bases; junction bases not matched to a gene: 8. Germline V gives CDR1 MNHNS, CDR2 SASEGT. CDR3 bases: TGTGCCAGCAGTGGGCCTAGCGGGAGTCTTGCAGATACGCAGTATTTT. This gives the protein CASSGPSGSLADTQYF.

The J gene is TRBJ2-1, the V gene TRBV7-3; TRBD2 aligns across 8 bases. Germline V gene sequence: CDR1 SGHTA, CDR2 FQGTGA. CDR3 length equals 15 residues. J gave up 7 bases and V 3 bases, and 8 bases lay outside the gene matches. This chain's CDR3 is CASSFLTSGSNEQFF. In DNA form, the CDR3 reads TGTGCCAGCAGCTTCCTAACTAGCGGTTCGAATGAGCAGTTCTTC.

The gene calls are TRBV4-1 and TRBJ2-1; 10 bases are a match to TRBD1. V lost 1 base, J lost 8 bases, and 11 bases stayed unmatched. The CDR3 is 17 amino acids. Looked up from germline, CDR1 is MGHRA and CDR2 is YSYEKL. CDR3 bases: TGCGCCAGCAGCCAAGTTAAAGGGACAGGGGATATCGATGAGCAGTTCTTC. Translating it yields CASSQVKGTGDIDEQFF.

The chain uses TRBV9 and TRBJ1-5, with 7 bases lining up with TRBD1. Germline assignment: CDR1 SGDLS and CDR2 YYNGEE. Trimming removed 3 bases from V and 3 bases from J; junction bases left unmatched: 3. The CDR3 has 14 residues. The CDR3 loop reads CASSATGANQPQHF. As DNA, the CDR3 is TGTGCCAGCAGCGCCACAGGGGCCAATCAGCCCCAGCATTTT.

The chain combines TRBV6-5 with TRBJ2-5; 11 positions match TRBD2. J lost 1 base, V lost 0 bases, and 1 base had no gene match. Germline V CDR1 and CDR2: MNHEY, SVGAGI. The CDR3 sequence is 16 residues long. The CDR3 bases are TGTGCCAGCAGTTACTCGGGGACTAGCGGCCAAGAGACCCAGTACTTC. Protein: CASSYSGTSGQETQYF.

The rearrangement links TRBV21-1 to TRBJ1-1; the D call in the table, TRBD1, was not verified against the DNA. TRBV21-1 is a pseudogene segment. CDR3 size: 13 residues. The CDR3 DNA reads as TGTGCCACAGCCCTGGGGGCGGACACTGAAGCTTTCTTT. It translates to CATALGADTEAFF.

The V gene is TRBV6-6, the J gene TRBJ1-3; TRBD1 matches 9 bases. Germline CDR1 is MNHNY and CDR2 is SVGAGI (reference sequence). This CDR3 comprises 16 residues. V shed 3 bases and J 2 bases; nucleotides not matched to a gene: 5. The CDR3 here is CASSYGQGRTGNTIYF. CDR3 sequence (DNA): TGTGCCAGCAGTTATGGACAGGGGAGGACTGGAAACACCATATATTTT.

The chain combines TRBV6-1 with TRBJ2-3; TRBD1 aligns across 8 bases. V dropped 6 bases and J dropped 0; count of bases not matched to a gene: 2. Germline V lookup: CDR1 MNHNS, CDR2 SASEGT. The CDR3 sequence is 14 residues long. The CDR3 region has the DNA TGTGCCAGCAGGGGGACAGGAAGCACAGATACGCAGTATTTT. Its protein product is CASRGTGSTDTQYF.

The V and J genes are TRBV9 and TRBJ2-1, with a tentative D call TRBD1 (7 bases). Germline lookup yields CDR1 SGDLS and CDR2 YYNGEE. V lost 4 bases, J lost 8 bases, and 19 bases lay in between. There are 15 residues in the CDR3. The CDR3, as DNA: TGTGCCAGCAGCCTTTCAGGGGGGCATACCGATGAGCAGTTCTTC. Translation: CASSLSGGHTDEQFF. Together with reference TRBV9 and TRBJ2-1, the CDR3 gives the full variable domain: DSGVTQTPKHLITATGQRVTLRCSPRSGDLSVYWYQQSLDQGLQFLIQYYNGEERAKGNILERFSAQQFPDLHSELNLSSLELGDSALYFCASSLSGGHTDEQFFGPGTRLTVL.

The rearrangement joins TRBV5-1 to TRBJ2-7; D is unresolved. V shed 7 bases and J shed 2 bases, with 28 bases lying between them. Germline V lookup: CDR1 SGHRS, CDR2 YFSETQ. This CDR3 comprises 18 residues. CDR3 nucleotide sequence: TGCGCCAGCGGTCCGAGTACTTCATGGCCCGGAGCCCCCTACGAGCAGTACTTC. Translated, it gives CASGPSTSWPGAPYEQYF.

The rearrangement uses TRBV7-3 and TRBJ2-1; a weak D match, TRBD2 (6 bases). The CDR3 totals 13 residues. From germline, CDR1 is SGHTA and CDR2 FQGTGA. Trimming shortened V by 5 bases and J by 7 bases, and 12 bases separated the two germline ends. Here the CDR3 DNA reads TGTGCCAGCAGCGAAACTAGCATAAATGAGCAGTTCTTC. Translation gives CASSETSINEQFF.

Here the CDR3 reads CASRLGANTEAFF. CDR3 in DNA: TGCGCCAGCAGGCTGGGGGCGAACACTGAAGCTTTCTTT. The rearrangement joins TRBV10-2 to TRBJ1-1; TRBD1 is a possible D gene (6 bases). Germline V gene lookup returns CDR1 WSHSY and CDR2 SAAADI. V was pared by 6 bases and J by 1 base, with 9 bases between. The CDR3 consists of 13 residues.

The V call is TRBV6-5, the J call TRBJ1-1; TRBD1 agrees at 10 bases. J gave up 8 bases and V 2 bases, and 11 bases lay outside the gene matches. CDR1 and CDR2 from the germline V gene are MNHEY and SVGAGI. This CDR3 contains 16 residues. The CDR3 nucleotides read TGTGCCAGCAGTTACCGTAGGGGACAGGGGTATCCCGAAGCTTTCTTT. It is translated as CASSYRRGQGYPEAFF.